What follows are 4 T cell receptor beta chains derived from one specimen sequenced in a study of Ad26.COV2.S vaccination and SARS-CoV-2 variants. Generated by immunoSEQ multiplex PCR, the TCRdb table keeps only in-frame clones and is missing some. Of some 340,000 clones in the sample, around 85% were seen once. Treatment indicated: over 15 received Ad26.COV2.S at low or high dose, single or two shots; about 5 received placebo; per-sample allocation not given. Each sample was drawn 63 days after the first injection (of vaccine or placebo). The sequencing used peripheral blood, collected in a trial of Ad26.COV2.S vaccine versus placebo. These receptors were taken from a person between 18 and 59 years old who received the Ad26.COV2.S COVID-19 vaccine or a placebo.

The V and J genes are TRBV10-2 and TRBJ2-2, with 7 positions matching TRBD2. The CDR3 has 16 residues. CDR1 is WSHSY, CDR2 SAAADI, per germline. J gave up 5 bases and V 3 bases, and 9 bases lay outside the gene matches. The DNA for the CDR3 is TGCGCCAGCAGTGATCGTGCGGGGGAGGGAACCGGGGAGCTGTTTTTT. Translation: CASSDRAGEGTGELFF.

The chain employs TRBV5-6 and TRBJ1-4; unclear D gene. From germline, CDR1 is SGHDT and CDR2 YYEEEE. The CDR3 length is 16 residues. V was shortened by 1 base and J by 0 bases, with 10 bases between the two germline ends. The CDR3: CASSLLAAATNEKLFF. The DNA of the CDR3 is TGTGCCAGCAGCTTGCTTGCGGCAGCAACTAATGAAAAACTGTTTTTT.

Note on this clone: Other DNA sequences within the sample encode an identical CDR3. V is TRBV12-3 or TRBV12-4 and J is TRBJ1-2; TRBD1 is a possible D gene (5 bases). This CDR3 region has 12 residues. Between the trimmed V and J ends, which lost 4 bases and 4 bases, there was a span of 7 bases. Written as DNA, the CDR3 is TGTGCCAGCAGTTCTACAGGCTATGGCTACACCTTC. As protein: CASSSTGYGYTF.

The chain employs TRBV10-3 and TRBJ2-5, with no clear D. CDR1 and CDR2 from the germline V gene are ENHRY and SYGVKD. This CDR3 has 13 amino acids. Trimming took 2 bases from V and 4 from J, leaving 8 bases between them. The CDR3 bases are TGTGCCATCAGTGAGGCGGCCATAGAGACCCAGTACTTC. Translating it yields CAISEAAIETQYF.